The text below deals with one T cell receptor (beta chain). Its specificity is unknown. The junction and the germline gene differ at one end; a read error may be behind it. These data belong to a study of T cell responses to AZD1222 COVID-19 vaccine. Study-wide results and limits: Baseline testing showed seropositivity in only six or seven AZD1222 recipients.

Here immunoSEQ multiplex PCR was the method, and the copy in TCRdb shows in-frame clones only, minus some. Among 150,000 or so clones listed, roughly nine tenths were seen once. CDR1 and CDR2 (germline): SGHAT, FQNNGV. This CDR3 is built from 14 residues. Sequencing was performed on peripheral blood, taken on day 0 of AZD1222 vaccination. V is TRBV11-2 and J is TRBJ2-3; TRBD1 matches at 9 bases. The receptor was derived from an adult in good health. The CDR3 region is CASSLGTGRDTQYF. The DNA of the CDR3 is TGTGCCAGCAGTTTAGGGACAGGGAGAGATACGCAGTATTTT. Together with reference TRBV11-2 and TRBJ2-3, the CDR3 gives the full variable domain: EAGVAQSPRYKIIEKRQSVAFWCNPISGHATLYWYQQILGQGPKLLIQFQNNGVVDDSQLPKDRFSAERLKGVDSTLKIQPAKLEDSAVYLCASSLGTGRDTQYFGPGTRLTVL.